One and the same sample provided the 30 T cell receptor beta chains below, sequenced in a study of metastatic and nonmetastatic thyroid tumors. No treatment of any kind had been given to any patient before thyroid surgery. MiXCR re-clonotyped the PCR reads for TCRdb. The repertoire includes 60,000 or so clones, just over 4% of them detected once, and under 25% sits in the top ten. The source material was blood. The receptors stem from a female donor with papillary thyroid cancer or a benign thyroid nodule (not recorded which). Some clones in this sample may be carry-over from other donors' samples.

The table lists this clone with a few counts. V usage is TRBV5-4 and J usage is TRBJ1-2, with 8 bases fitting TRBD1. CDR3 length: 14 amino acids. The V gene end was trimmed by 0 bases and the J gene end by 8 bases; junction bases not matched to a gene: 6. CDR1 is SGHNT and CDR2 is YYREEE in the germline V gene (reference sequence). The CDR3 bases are TGTGCCAGCAGCTTGGTCCAGGGGGCGGGGGGCTACACCTTC. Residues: CASSLVQGAGGYTF.

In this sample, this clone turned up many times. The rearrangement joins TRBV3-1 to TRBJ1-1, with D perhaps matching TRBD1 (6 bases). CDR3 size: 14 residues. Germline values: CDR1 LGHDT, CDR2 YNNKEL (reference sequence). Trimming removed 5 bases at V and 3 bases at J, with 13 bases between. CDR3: CASSKVNRDTEAFF. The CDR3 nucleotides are TGTGCCAGCAGCAAAGTCAACAGGGACACTGAAGCTTTCTTT.

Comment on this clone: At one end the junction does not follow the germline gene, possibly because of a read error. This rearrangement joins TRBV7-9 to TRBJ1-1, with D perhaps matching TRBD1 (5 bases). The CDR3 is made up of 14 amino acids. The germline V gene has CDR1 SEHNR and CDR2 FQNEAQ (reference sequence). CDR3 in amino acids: CVSSRGKGRTEAFF. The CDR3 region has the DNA TGTGTCAGCAGCAGAGGAAAGGGGAGAACTGAAGCTTTCTTT.

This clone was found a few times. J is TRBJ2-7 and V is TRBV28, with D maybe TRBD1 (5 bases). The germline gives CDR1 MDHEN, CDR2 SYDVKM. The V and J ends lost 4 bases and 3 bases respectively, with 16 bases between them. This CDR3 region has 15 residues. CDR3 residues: CASSSTHWGSYEQYF. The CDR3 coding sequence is TGTGCCAGCAGTTCCACCCATTGGGGCAGCTACGAGCAGTACTTC.

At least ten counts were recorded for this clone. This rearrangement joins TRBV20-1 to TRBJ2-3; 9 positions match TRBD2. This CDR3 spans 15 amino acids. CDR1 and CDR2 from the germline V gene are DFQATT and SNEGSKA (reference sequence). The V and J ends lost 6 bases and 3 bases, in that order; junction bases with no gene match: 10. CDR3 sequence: CSAEAAGGRTDTQYF. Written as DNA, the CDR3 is TGCAGTGCCGAAGCCGCGGGAGGGCGAACAGATACGCAGTATTTT.

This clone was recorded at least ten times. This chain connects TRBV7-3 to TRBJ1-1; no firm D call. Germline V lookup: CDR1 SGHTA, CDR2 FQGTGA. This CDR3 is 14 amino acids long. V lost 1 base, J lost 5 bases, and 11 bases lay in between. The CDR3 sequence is CASSLNPGLTEAFF. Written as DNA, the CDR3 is TGTGCCAGCAGCTTAAACCCCGGCCTTACTGAAGCTTTCTTT.

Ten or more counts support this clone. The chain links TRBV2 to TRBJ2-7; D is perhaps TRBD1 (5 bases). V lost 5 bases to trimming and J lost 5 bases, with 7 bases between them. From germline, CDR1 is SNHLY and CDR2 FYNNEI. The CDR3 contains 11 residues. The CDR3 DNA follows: TGTGCCAGCAGTACGACAGACGAGCAGTACTTC. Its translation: CASSTTDEQYF.

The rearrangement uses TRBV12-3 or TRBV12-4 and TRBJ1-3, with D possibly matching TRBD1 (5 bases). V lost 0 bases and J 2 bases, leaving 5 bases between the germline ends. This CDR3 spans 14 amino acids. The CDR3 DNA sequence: TGTGCCAGCAGTTTAGCAGGGGCTGGAAACACCATATATTTT. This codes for CASSLAGAGNTIYF.

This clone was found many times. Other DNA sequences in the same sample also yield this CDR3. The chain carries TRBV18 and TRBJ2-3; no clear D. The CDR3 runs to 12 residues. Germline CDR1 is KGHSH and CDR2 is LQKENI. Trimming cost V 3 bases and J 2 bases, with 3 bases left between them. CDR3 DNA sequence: TGTGCCAGCTCACCTTCCACAGATACGCAGTATTTT. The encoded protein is CASSPSTDTQYF.

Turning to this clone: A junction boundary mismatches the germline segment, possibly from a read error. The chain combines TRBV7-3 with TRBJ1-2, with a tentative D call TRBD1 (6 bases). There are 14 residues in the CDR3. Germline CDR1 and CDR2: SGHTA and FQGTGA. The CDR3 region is CASSLVTGTYGYTF. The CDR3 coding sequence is TGCGCCAGCAGCTTGGTAACAGGGACCTATGGCTACACCTTC.

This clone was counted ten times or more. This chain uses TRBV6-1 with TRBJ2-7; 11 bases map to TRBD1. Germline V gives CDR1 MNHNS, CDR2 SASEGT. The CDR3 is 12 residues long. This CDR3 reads CVSGTGGYEQYF. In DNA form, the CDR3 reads TGTGTGTCCGGGACAGGGGGCTACGAGCAGTACTTC.

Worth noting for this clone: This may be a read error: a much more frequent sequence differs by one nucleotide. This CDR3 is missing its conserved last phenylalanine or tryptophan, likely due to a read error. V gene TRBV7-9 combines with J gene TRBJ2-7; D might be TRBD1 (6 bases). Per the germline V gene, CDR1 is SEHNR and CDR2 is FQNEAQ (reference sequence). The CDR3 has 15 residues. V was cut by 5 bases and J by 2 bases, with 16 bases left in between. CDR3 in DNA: TGTGCCAGCAGCGCCCGGGACACCCCTCCCTACGAGCAGTACTCC. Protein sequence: CASSARDTPPYEQYS.

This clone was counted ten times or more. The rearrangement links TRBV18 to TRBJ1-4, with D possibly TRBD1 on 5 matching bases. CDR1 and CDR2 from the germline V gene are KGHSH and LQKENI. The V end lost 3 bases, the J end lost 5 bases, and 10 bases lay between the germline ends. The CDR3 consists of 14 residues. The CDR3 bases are TGTGCCAGCTCACCTTGGAGGGACAATGAAAAACTGTTTTTT. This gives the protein CASSPWRDNEKLFF.

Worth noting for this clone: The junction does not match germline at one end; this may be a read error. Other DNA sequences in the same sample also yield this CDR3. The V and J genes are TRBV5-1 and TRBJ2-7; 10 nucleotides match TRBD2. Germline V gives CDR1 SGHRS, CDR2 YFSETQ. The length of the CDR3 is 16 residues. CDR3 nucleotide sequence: TGCGCTAGCAGCCCCAGGACTAGCGGTTACTCCTACGAGCAGTACTTC. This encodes CASSPRTSGYSYEQYF.

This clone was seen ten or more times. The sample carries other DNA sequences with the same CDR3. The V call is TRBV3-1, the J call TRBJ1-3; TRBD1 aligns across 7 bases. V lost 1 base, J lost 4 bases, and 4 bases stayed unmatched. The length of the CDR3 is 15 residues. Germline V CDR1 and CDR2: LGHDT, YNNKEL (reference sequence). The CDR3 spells CASSQVLGGGNTIYF. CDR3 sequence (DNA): TGTGCCAGCAGCCAAGTGCTAGGGGGCGGAAACACCATATATTTT.

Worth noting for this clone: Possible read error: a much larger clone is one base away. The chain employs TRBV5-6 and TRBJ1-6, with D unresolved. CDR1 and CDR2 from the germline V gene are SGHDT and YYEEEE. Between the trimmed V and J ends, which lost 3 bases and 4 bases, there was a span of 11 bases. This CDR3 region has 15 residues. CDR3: CASSSRYGYNSPLHF. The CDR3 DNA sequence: TGTGCCAGCAGCTCCCGGTACGGGTATAATTCACCCCTCCACTTT.

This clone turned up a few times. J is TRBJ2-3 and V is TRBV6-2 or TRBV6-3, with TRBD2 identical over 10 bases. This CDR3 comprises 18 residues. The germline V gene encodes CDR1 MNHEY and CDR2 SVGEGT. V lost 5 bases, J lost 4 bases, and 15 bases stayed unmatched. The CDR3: CASSPRGGTSVLADTQYF. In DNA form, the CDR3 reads TGTGCCAGCAGTCCCCGAGGGGGGACTAGCGTCTTAGCAGATACGCAGTATTTT.

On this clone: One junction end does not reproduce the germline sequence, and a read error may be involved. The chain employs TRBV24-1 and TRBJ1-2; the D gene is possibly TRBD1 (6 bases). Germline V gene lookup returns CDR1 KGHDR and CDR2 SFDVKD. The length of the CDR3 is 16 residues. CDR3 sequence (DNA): TGTGCCACCAGTGATAATAGACAGGTTCTTGGAGACGGCTGCACCTTC. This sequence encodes CATSDNRQVLGDGCTF.

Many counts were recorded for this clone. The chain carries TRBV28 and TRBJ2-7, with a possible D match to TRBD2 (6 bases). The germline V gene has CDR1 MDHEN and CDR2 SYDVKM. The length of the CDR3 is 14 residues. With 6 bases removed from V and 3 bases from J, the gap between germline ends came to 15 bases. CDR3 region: CASSRTETSYEQYF. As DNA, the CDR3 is TGTGCCAGCAGCCGGACGGAGACTAGCTACGAGCAGTACTTC.

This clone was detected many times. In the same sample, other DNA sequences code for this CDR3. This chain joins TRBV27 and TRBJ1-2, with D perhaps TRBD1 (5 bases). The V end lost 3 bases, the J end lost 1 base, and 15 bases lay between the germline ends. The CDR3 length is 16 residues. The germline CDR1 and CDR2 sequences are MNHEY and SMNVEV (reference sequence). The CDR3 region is CASSLGLGGYNYGYTF. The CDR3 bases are TGTGCCAGCAGTTTGGGACTGGGGGGGTATAACTATGGCTACACCTTC.

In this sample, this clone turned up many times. The CDR3 is CASLGPREQFF. The CDR3 bases are TGTGCCAGCCTCGGGCCTCGAGAGCAGTTCTTC. J is TRBJ2-1 and V is TRBV6-1; the D is unclear. V was cut by 8 bases and J by 10 bases, with 12 bases left in between. CDR3 length equals 11 residues. The germline V gene encodes CDR1 MNHNS and CDR2 SASEGT.

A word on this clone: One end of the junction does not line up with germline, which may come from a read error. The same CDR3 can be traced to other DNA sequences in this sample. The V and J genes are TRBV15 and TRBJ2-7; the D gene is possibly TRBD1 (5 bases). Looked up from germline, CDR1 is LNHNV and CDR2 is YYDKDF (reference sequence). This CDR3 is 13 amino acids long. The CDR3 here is CATGDSMSYEQHF. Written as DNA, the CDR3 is TGTGCCACCGGTGACAGCATGTCCTACGAGCAGCACTTC.

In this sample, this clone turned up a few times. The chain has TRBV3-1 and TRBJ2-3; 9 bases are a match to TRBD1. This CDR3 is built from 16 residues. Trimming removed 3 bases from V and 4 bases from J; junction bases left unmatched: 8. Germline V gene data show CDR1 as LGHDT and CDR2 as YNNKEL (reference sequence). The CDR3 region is CASSHGLGTGSDTQYF. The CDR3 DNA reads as TGTGCCAGCAGCCATGGTCTCGGGACAGGGTCAGATACGCAGTATTTT.

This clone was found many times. CDR3 nucleotides: TGTGCCAGCAGCCTCGGGTACCACACAGATACGCAGTATTTT. Residues: CASSLGYHTDTQYF. The chain recombines TRBV14 with TRBJ2-3; D gene uncertain. Germline V gives CDR1 SGHDN, CDR2 FVKESK. The CDR3 is 14 residues long. V dropped 4 bases and J dropped 2 bases, with 10 bases sitting between them. Using reference TRBV14 and TRBJ2-3 for the parts outside the CDR3, the full variable domain is EAGVTQFPSHSVIEKGQTVTLRCDPISGHDNLYWYRRVMGKEIKFLLHFVKESKQDESGMPNNRFLAERTGGTYSTLKVQPAELEDSGVYFCASSLGYHTDTQYFGPGTRLTVL.

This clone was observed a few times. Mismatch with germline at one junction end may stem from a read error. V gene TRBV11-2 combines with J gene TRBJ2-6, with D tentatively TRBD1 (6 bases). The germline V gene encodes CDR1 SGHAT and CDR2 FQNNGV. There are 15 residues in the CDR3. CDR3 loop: CASSRQVSGDNVLTF. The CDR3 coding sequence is TGTGCCAGCAGCAGACAGGTCTCTGGGGACAACGTCCTGACTTTC. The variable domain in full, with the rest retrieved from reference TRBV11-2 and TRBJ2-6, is EAGVAQSPRYKIIEKRQSVAFWCNPISGHATLYWYQQILGQGPKLLIQFQNNGVVDDSQLPKDRFSAERLKGVDSTLKIQPAKLEDSAVYLCASSRQVSGDNVLTFGAGSRLTVL.

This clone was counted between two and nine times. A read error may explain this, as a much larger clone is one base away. The CDR3 region is CASSLCTSGNEQFF. The DNA for the CDR3 is TGTGCCAGCAGCCTATGTACTAGCGGCAATGAGCAGTTCTTC. This sequence joins TRBV3-1 and TRBJ2-1, with TRBD2 identical over 8 bases. V gave up 4 bases and J gave up 6 bases; unmatched junction bases: 5. CDR3 length equals 14 residues. Germline-derived CDR1 and CDR2 are LGHDT and YNNKEL (reference sequence).

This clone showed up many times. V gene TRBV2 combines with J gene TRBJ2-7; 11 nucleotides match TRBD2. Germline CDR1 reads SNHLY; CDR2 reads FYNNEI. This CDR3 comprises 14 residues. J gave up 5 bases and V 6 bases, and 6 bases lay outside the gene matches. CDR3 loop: CASRLSGRDDEQYF. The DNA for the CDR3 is TGTGCCAGCAGACTTAGCGGGAGGGACGACGAGCAGTACTTC.

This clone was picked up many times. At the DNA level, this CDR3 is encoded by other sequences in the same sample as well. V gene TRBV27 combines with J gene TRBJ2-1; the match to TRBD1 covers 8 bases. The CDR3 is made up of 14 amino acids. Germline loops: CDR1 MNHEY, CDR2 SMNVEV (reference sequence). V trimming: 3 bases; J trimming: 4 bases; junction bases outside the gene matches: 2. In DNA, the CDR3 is TGTGCCAGCAGTTTTCGGACAGGGTACAATGAGCAGTTCTTC. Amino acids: CASSFRTGYNEQFF.

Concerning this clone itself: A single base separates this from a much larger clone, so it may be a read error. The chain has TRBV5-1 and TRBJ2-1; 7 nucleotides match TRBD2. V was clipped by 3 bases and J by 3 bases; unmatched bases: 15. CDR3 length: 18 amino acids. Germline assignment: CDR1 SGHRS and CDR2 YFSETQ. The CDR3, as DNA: TGCGCCAGCAGCTCCCCGGTTTTGGGGGGGTGGGTCTACAATGAGCAGTTCTTC. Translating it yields CASSSPVLGGWVYNEQFF.

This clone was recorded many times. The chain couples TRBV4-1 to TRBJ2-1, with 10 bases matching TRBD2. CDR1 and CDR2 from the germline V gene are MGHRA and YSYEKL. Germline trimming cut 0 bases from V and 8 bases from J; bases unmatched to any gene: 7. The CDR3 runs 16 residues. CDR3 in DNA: TGCGCCAGCAGCCAAGAAGGTAGCGGGAGGCTGGATGAGCAGTTCTTC. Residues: CASSQEGSGRLDEQFF.